This record concerns one T cell receptor beta chain sequence. In the original workflow: It was from reference gene primer amplification that nucleated cell counts were estimated. Profiling relied on immunoSEQ multiplex PCR, and the TCRdb table lists in-frame clones only, not all of them. That table furnishes V, J and clone size, whereas the DNA furnished D and trimming. The table shows fewer than 200,000 clones, with 84% occurring only once. Germline CDR1 is SEHNR and CDR2 is FQNEAQ (reference sequence). The CDR3 has 14 residues. Trimming cost V 8 bases and J 6 bases, with 14 bases left between them. The source of the sample is a study of blood T cell repertoires in COVID-19. Overall study context: The United States, Italy and Spain were the sources of the acute and convalescent COVID-19 samples. PBMCs, B-cell-depleted T cells, or T cells provided the cDNA or gDNA that made up the material.

This clonotype was obtained from a man aged 35-49 years who had recovered from COVID-19. Sequenced: peripheral blood. The chain employs TRBV7-9 and TRBJ1-6, with a weak D call TRBD1 (6 bases). DNA for the CDR3: TGTGCCAGCGGCACACAGGGAATTAATTCACCCCTCCACTTT. Translated, it gives CASGTQGINSPLHF.